The 11 T cell receptor beta chains below come from one sample, sequenced in a study of cytomegalovirus exposure and HLA in healthy donors. PCR was performed using 60 Vbeta and 13 Jbeta primers. Profiled with immunoSEQ multiplex PCR; TCRdb holds only in-frame clones, not every one. The repertoire has 160,000 or so clones, approximately 79% of them found once; the top ten carry 4.3%. Sample: PBMCs. The origin of the receptors is a man aged 40-50 years in good health and CMV-seronegative.

This rearrangement joins TRBV5-6 to TRBJ2-5; possibly TRBD1 for D (6 bases). Per germline, CDR1 SGHDT and CDR2 YYEEEE. This CDR3 comprises 16 residues. The V end lost 2 bases, the J end lost 4 bases, and 18 bases lay between the germline ends. The CDR3 nucleotides are TGTGCCAGCAGCTTCCCAGTTACAGGGTATCGAGAGACCCAGTACTTC. It codes for CASSFPVTGYRETQYF.

The rearrangement uses TRBV19 and TRBJ1-3, with TRBD1 matching 9 bases. The CDR3 totals 16 residues. Germline assignment: CDR1 LNHDA and CDR2 SQIVND (reference sequence). The V and J ends lost 5 bases and 0 bases, in that order; junction bases with no gene match: 5. The chain's CDR3 is CASSFSTGGSGNTIYF. CDR3 coding DNA: TGTGCCAGTAGTTTTTCGACAGGGGGCTCTGGAAACACCATATATTTT.

The genes are TRBV5-7 and TRBJ1-5; tentative D call: TRBD1 (5 bases). TRBV5-7 is flagged as an ORF with uncertain function. Trimming took 5 bases from V and 0 from J, leaving 12 bases between them. This CDR3 has 15 amino acids. The CDR3 sequence is CASRRQNYSNQPQHF. The CDR3 nucleotides read TGTGCCAGCAGGAGACAGAACTATAGCAATCAGCCCCAGCATTTT.

This clone appeared a few times. The J gene is TRBJ2-7, the V gene TRBV2, with unresolved D. Germline CDR1 reads SNHLY; CDR2 reads FYNNEI. Trimming took off 4 bases at V and 1 base at J, with 5 bases between the two ends. This CDR3 region has 12 residues. The CDR3 DNA is TGTGCCAGCAGTGCCCGGTCCTACGAGCAGTACTTC. The encoded protein is CASSARSYEQYF.

The chain carries TRBV19 and TRBJ2-1; 12 bases are shared with TRBD2. The CDR3 is made up of 15 amino acids. Germline values: CDR1 LNHDA, CDR2 SQIVND (reference sequence). Losses at the gene ends were 6 bases for V and 9 bases for J; bases not matched to a gene: 9. The CDR3 sequence: CASSVTASGGGEQFF. In nucleotides, the CDR3 is TGTGCCAGTAGCGTAACGGCTAGCGGGGGGGGTGAGCAGTTCTTC.

The CDR3 loop reads CASSVGRAWNYGYTF. CDR3 coding DNA: TGTGCCAGCAGCGTAGGCAGGGCGTGGAATTATGGCTACACCTTC. The rearrangement uses TRBV9 and TRBJ1-2, with a weak D call TRBD1 (5 bases). The CDR3 totals 15 residues. The germline gives CDR1 SGDLS, CDR2 YYNGEE. Trimming pared 0 bases from V and 5 bases from J, leaving 14 bases between.

V usage is TRBV7-2 and J usage is TRBJ2-2, with D hard to call. Germline CDR1 and CDR2: SGHTA and FQGNSA. The CDR3 contains 13 residues. V lost 2 bases and J lost 6, with 7 bases in between. The CDR3, as DNA: TGTGCCAGCAGCTTATCGGTGGCCGGGGAGCTGTTTTTT. Encoded protein: CASSLSVAGELFF. The full variable domain, completed using reference TRBV7-2 and TRBJ2-2, is GAGVSQSPSNKVTEKGKDVELRCDPISGHTALYWYRQSLGQGLEFLIYFQGNSAPDKSGLPSDRFSAERTGGSVSTLTIQRTQQEDSAVYLCASSLSVAGELFFGEGSRLTVL.

The chain employs TRBV30 and TRBJ2-7; 7 bases align to TRBD2. CDR3 length: 13 amino acids. Trimming took 2 bases from V and 3 from J; bases not matched to a gene: 4. CDR1 and CDR2 from the germline V gene are GTSNPN and SVGIG (reference sequence). The CDR3: CAWSRGDDYEQYF. The CDR3 nucleotides are TGTGCCTGGAGTCGGGGGGACGACTACGAGCAGTACTTC. Drawing the rest from reference TRBV30 and TRBJ2-7, the complete variable domain is SQTIHQWPATLVQPVGSPLSLECTVEGTSNPNLYWYRQAAGRGLQLLFYSVGIGQISSEVPQNLSASRPQDRQFILSSKKLLLSDSGFYLCAWSRGDDYEQYFGPGTRLTVT.

V and J are TRBV30 and TRBJ1-2, with D perhaps TRBD1 (5 bases). CDR1 is GTSNPN, CDR2 SVGIG, per germline (reference sequence). The CDR3 contains 13 residues. Trimming cost V 0 bases and J 7 bases, with 12 bases left between them. The chain's CDR3 is CAWSVGLGVGYTF. The CDR3 nucleotides are TGTGCCTGGAGTGTAGGGTTAGGGGTTGGCTACACCTTC.

CDR3 sequence (DNA): TGTGCCAGCAGTCCGGGAGGGACAGGGGGCTTCAGTGGCTACACCTTC. This gives the protein CASSPGGTGGFSGYTF. V gene TRBV25-1 combines with J gene TRBJ1-2; 12 bases are a match to TRBD1. Trimming took 5 bases from V and 7 from J; bases not matched to a gene: 11. Germline V lookup: CDR1 MGHDK, CDR2 SYGVNS. The CDR3 covers 16 residues.

The J gene is TRBJ1-6, the V gene TRBV6-5; 9 positions match TRBD1. CDR1 is MNHEY and CDR2 is SVGAGI in the germline V gene. The CDR3 runs to 14 residues. Germline trimming cut 8 bases from V and 7 bases from J; bases unmatched to any gene: 6. The CDR3 nucleotides are TGTGCCAGCGGCAGGACAGGGGTGAATTCACCCCTCCACTTT. Translation gives CASGRTGVNSPLHF.